The 3 T cell receptor beta chains reported below all come from one sample, sequenced in a study of a mutant IDH1 vaccine in newly diagnosed glioma. TCRdb keeps only in-frame clones here, not all; method: immunoSEQ multiplex PCR. The sample records about 38,000 clones, more than 75% being singletons. Stated time point: week 5, during vaccination. The investigators gave 300 ug of mutant IDH1 20-mer peptide in each vaccine dose, together with topical imiquimod. Their target antigens are unknown. Sequenced here: PBMCs, sampled from a glioma patient whose treatment included an IDH1 peptide vaccine. These receptor sequences come from a man aged 40-55 years with glioma.

This clone came up once. The chain is built from TRBV7-2 and TRBJ2-1; 11 bases map to TRBD2. V shed 1 base and J 3 bases; nucleotides not matched to a gene: 8. CDR1 and CDR2 (germline): SGHTA, FQGNSA. The CDR3 has 18 residues. The CDR3 protein is CASSLEGTSGRYYNEQFF. In DNA, the CDR3 is TGTGCCAGCAGCTTAGAGGGGACTAGCGGACGTTACTACAATGAGCAGTTCTTC.

This clone was counted once. The chain is built from TRBV5-4 and TRBJ2-5; 7 positions agree with TRBD1. After removal of 1 base from V and 2 bases from J, the junction contained 5 bases not matched to a gene. This CDR3 contains 15 residues. Germline V gene lookup returns CDR1 SGHNT and CDR2 YYREEE (reference sequence). DNA of the CDR3: TGTGCCAGCAGCTTGCAGTCCAGGGGGCAAGAGACCCAGTACTTC. Amino acid sequence: CASSLQSRGQETQYF.

The chain recombines TRBV10-3 with TRBJ2-3, with 8 bases matching TRBD1. The germline gives CDR1 ENHRY, CDR2 SYGVKD. The CDR3 has 15 amino acids. The V gene end was trimmed by 0 bases and the J gene end by 7 bases; junction bases not matched to a gene: 6. As DNA, the CDR3 is TGTGCCATCAGTGAGTCGGACAGGGCACCCTATACGCAGTATTTT. It encodes CAISESDRAPYTQYF.